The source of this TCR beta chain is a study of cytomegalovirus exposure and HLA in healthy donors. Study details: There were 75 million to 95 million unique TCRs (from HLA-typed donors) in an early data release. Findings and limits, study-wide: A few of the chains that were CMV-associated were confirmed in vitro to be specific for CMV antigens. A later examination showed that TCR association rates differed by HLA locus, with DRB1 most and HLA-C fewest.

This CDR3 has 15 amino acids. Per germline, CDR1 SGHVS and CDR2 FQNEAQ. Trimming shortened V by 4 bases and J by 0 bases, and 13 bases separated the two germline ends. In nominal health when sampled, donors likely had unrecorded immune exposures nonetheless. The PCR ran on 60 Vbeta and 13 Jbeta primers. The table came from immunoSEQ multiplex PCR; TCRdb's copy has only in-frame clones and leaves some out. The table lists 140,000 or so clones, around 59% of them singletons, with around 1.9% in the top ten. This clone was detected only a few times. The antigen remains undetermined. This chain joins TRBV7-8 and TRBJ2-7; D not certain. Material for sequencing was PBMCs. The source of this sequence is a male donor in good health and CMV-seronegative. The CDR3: CASSSQVRSSYEQYF. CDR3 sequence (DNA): TGTGCCAGCAGCTCCCAAGTCCGGAGCTCCTACGAGCAGTACTTC.